The TCR beta chain under discussion was sequenced for a study of T cells in Graves' hyperthyroidism and ophthalmopathy. Germline CDR1 and CDR2: SNHLY and FYNNEI. The V gene end was trimmed by 4 bases and the J gene end by 0 bases; junction bases not matched to a gene: 4. The CDR3 covers 15 residues. Patients were excluded because of uncontrolled infection, other autoimmune disease, pregnancy or lactation. For this clonotype: Its target is not known.

Study observations and caveats: Stable hyperthyroidism and ophthalmopathy were separated using 13 V-J signatures. Blood also contained most expanded thyroid clonotypes above 0.001.

From RNA transcripts, TCR beta CDR3 regions were amplified. The TCR CDR3 first-round RT-PCR relied on the HTBI primer set. TCRdb itself ran the multiplex PCR reads through MiXCR, one entry per CDR3 protein. The data show 500,000 to 800,000 distinct CDR3 sequences, 45% seen once. The material sequenced was peripheral blood or thyroid tissue (not recorded which). The sequence was obtained from an adult man with Graves' disease, either hyperthyroidism or ophthalmopathy (not recorded which). The chain carries TRBV2 and TRBJ2-7; 9 bases agree with TRBD2. The CDR3 sequence: CASSGGGGVSYEQYF. The CDR3 DNA follows: TGTGCCAGCAGTGGCGGCGGGGGGGTCTCCTACGAGCAGTACTTC.